This T cell receptor beta chain was retrieved from a study of blood T cell repertoires in COVID-19. This clone was recorded once. In the authors' workflow: Amplifying reference gene primers gave estimates of nucleated cell counts. Sequencing used immunoSEQ multiplex PCR; TCRdb keeps in-frame clones, though not all of them. V and J calls and clone size come straight from that table; D and trimming were deduced from the DNA. Among 150,000 to 200,000 clones listed, approximately 84% were seen once. Germline V gene data show CDR1 as SGHVS and CDR2 as FQNEAQ. This CDR3 spans 18 amino acids. Losses at the gene ends were 1 base for V and 4 bases for J; bases not matched to a gene: 12.

The sequencing sample was made of peripheral blood. This clonotype originated in a human donor with acute or convalescent COVID-19. The donor label of this sample is uncertain. The chain uses TRBV7-8 and TRBJ1-2; 10 bases agree with TRBD1. CDR3 sequence: CASSLGPGTGVPGYGYTF. The CDR3 nucleotides are TGTGCCAGCAGCTTAGGGCCCGGGACAGGGGTTCCAGGCTATGGCTACACCTTC.